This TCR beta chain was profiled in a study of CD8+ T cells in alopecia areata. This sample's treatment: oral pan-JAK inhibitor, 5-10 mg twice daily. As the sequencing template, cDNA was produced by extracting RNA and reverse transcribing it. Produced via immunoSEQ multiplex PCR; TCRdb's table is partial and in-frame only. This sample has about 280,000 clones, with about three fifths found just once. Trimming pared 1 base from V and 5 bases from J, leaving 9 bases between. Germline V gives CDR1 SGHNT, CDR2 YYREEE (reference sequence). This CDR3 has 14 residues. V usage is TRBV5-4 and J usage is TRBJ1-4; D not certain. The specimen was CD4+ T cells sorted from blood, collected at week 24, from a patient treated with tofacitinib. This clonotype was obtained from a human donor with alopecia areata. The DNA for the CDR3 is TGTGCCAGCAGCTTGTCCCCCAAGAATGAAAAACTGTTTTTT. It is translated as CASSLSPKNEKLFF.